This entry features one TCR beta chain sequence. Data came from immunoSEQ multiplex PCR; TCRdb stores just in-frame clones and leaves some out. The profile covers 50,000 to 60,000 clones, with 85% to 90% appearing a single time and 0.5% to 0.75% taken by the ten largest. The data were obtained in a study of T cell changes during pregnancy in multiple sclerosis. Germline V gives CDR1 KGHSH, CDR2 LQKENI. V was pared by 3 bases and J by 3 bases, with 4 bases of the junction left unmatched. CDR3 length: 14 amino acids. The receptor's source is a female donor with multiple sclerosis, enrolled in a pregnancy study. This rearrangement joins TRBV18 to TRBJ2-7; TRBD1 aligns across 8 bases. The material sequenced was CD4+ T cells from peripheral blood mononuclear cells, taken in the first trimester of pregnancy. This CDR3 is CASSPGTGNYEQYF. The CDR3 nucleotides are TGTGCCAGCTCACCCGGGACAGGTAACTACGAGCAGTACTTC. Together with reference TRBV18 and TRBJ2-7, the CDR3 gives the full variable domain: NAGVMQNPRHLVRRRGQEARLRCSPMKGHSHVYWYRQLPEEGLKFMVYLQKENIIDESGMPKERFSAEFPKEGPSILRIQQVVRGDSAAYFCASSPGTGNYEQYFGPGTRLTVT.